These 26 T cell receptor beta chains were sequenced from one sample in a study of Graves' ophthalmopathy and Graves' hyperthyroidism. Scientists amplified the TCR beta CDR3 regions from RNA transcripts. HTBI-primed first-round RT-PCR preceded second-round multiplex PCR. One entry per CDR3 protein, called by TCRdb with MiXCR from the multiplex PCR reads. The sample carries over a million distinct CDR3 sequences, 35% to 40% recorded once. What was sequenced was peripheral blood or thyroid tissue (not recorded which). These receptors were collected from an adult man with Graves' hyperthyroidism.

The rearrangement uses TRBV15 and TRBJ1-2; D is undetermined. The CDR3 contains 14 residues. Looked up from germline, CDR1 is LNHNV and CDR2 is YYDKDF (reference sequence). The ends were cut back, 5 bases at V and 7 bases at J, with 17 bases in the middle. CDR3 loop: CATSPRGGVAGYTF. In DNA form, the CDR3 reads TGTGCCACCAGCCCCCGAGGCGGGGTGGCTGGCTACACCTTC.

This clonotype has a count of ten or more. The chain employs TRBV10-3 and TRBJ2-7; no definite D call. Germline lookup yields CDR1 ENHRY and CDR2 SYGVKD. Trimming took 3 bases from V and 3 from J, leaving 9 bases between them. This CDR3 is 13 amino acids long. The CDR3 region is CAISDRDGYEQYF. Written as DNA, the CDR3 is TGTGCCATCAGTGACCGAGACGGCTACGAGCAGTACTTC.

This clonotype occurred once. V gene TRBV19 combines with J gene TRBJ1-1; TRBD1 matches 10 bases. In germline, CDR1 is LNHDA, CDR2 SQIVND (reference sequence). Trimming took 4 bases from V and 4 from J; bases not matched to a gene: 15. The CDR3 runs 18 residues. The CDR3 nucleotides read TGTGCCAGTAGTACCCGGGACAGGGGATACCGCACGAGCACTGAAGCTTTCTTT. Its translation is CASSTRDRGYRTSTEAFF.

Note on this clonotype: A read error may account for a junction end that differs from germline. The V gene is TRBV10-3, the J gene TRBJ2-2, with TRBD1 matching 8 bases. This CDR3 has 14 residues. In germline, CDR1 is ENHRY, CDR2 SYGVKD. The CDR3 bases are TGTGCCAGCAGTGCCGACAGGGGAGCCGGGGAGCTGTTTTTT. Its translation: CASSADRGAGELFF.

This clonotype was counted only a few times. This chain joins TRBV20-1 and TRBJ2-5; TRBD2 matches at 10 bases. Germline assignment: CDR1 DFQATT and CDR2 SNEGSKA (reference sequence). The ends lost 0 bases at V and 5 bases at J; junction bases unmatched: 12. The CDR3 totals 17 residues. CDR3 DNA sequence: TGCAGTGCTAGAGATGCCAGCGGGGGGGCACTTCAGGAGACCCAGTACTTC. It yields the protein CSARDASGGALQETQYF.

On this clonotype itself: This clone may be a read error of a much larger clone one base away. The chain combines TRBV7-9 with TRBJ1-5; 7 nucleotides line up with TRBD1. There are 15 residues in the CDR3. The V gene's germline CDR1 is SEHNR and CDR2 FQNEAQ (reference sequence). CDR3 sequence: CASSGPGQWNQRQHF. In DNA, the CDR3 is TGTGCCAGCAGCGGACCGGGACAGTGGAATCAGCGCCAGCATTTT.

V is TRBV6-5 and J is TRBJ2-5; 10 bases are shared with TRBD2. Per the germline V gene, CDR1 is MNHEY and CDR2 is SVGAGI. J lost 0 bases, V lost 5 bases, and 12 bases had no gene match. The CDR3 extends over 18 amino acids. The DNA for the CDR3 is TGTGCCAGCAGTACCCTTCGGGCCCTAGCGGGGGACCAAGAGACCCAGTACTTC. It yields the protein CASSTLRALAGDQETQYF.

This clonotype was picked up many times. This chain uses TRBV7-9 with TRBJ1-1, with D uncertain. V was clipped by 1 base and J by 1 base, with 4 bases between them. This CDR3 has 13 amino acids. Germline lookup yields CDR1 SEHNR and CDR2 FQNEAQ (reference sequence). CDR3: CASSLDPNTEAFF. CDR3 bases: TGTGCCAGCAGCTTAGACCCGAACACTGAAGCTTTCTTT. The whole variable domain, remainder taken from reference TRBV7-9 and TRBJ1-1, is DTGVSQNPRHKITKRGQNVTFRCDPISEHNRLYWYRQTLGQGPEFLTYFQNEAQLEKSRLLSDRFSAERPKGSFSTLEIQRTEQGDSAMYLCASSLDPNTEAFFGQGTRLTVV.

The chain couples TRBV5-1 to TRBJ1-4, with 7 nucleotides matching TRBD1. Germline CDR1 reads SGHRS; CDR2 reads YFSETQ. Trimming removed 4 bases from V and 0 bases from J; junction bases left unmatched: 6. The CDR3 extends over 16 amino acids. As DNA, the CDR3 is TGCGCCAGCAGCCCAGACAGGGCGGCAACTAATGAAAAACTGTTTTTT. It specifies CASSPDRAATNEKLFF.

This clonotype was detected once. The chain links TRBV14 to TRBJ2-2; D unresolved. CDR1 and CDR2 (germline): SGHDN, FVKESK. The CDR3 length is 12 residues. V lost 2 bases, J lost 9 bases, and 7 bases lay in between. CDR3 sequence reads: CASSQRHRELFF. The CDR3 DNA reads TGTGCCAGCAGCCAAAGACACCGGGAGCTGTTTTTT.

This clonotype was picked up many times. The chain has TRBV7-9 and TRBJ1-2, with 7 bases aligning to TRBD1. The CDR3 loop spans 13 amino acids. Germline trimming cut 5 bases from V and 4 bases from J; bases unmatched to any gene: 4. The germline V gene has CDR1 SEHNR and CDR2 FQNEAQ (reference sequence). CDR3 protein: CASSTTGFYGYTF. For the CDR3, the DNA is TGTGCCAGCAGCACGACAGGGTTCTATGGCTACACCTTC.

This clonotype came up many times. This chain connects TRBV14 to TRBJ1-3, with D uncertain. Between the trimmed V and J ends, which lost 0 bases and 0 bases, there was a span of 9 bases. There are 16 residues in the CDR3. Per the germline V gene, CDR1 is SGHDN and CDR2 is FVKESK. CDR3 DNA sequence: TGTGCCAGCAGCCAAGAGGATTGGACCTCTGGAAACACCATATATTTT. This gives the protein CASSQEDWTSGNTIYF.

A few counts support this clonotype. The chain joins TRBV19 to TRBJ1-5; the D gene is possibly TRBD1 (6 bases). V lost 6 bases and J 5 bases, leaving 20 bases between the germline ends. CDR1 is LNHDA, CDR2 SQIVND, per germline (reference sequence). The CDR3 extends over 16 amino acids. The CDR3 bases are TGTGCCAGTAGCCCCAGCGGGGGGCTAAACCATCAGCCCCAGCATTTT. Its protein product is CASSPSGGLNHQPQHF.

This clonotype was found a few times. V usage is TRBV5-1 and J usage is TRBJ2-6, with TRBD2 as a possible D gene (5 bases). The germline V gene has CDR1 SGHRS and CDR2 YFSETQ. With 4 bases removed from V and 1 base from J, the gap between germline ends came to 15 bases. The length of the CDR3 is 17 residues. For the CDR3, the DNA is TGCGCCAGCAGCACGGACGGAGGACCATCTGGGGCCAACGTCCTGACTTTC. It encodes CASSTDGGPSGANVLTF. Variable domain in full (rest from reference TRBV5-1 and TRBJ2-6): KAGVTQTPRYLIKTRGQQVTLSCSPISGHRSVSWYQQTPGQGLQFLFEYFSETQRNKGNFPGRFSGRQFSNSRSEMNVSTLELGDSALYLCASSTDGGPSGANVLTFGAGSRLTVL.

This clonotype was seen more than once but under ten times. The chain has TRBV6-5 and TRBJ1-2, with TRBD1 as a possible D gene (6 bases). Germline CDR1 and CDR2: MNHEY and SVGAGI. V was shortened by 5 bases and J by 5 bases, with 21 bases between the two germline ends. This CDR3 region has 16 residues. CDR3 amino acids: CASSEAGGGQGYGYTF. CDR3 DNA sequence: TGTGCCAGCAGTGAAGCGGGGGGAGGGCAGGGGTATGGCTACACCTTC.

This chain links TRBV28 with TRBJ1-2, with 10 bases aligning to TRBD1. There are 15 residues in the CDR3. Per germline, CDR1 MDHEN and CDR2 SYDVKM. Germline trimming cut 4 bases from V and 7 bases from J; bases unmatched to any gene: 9. Here the CDR3 DNA reads TGTGCCAGCAGTTGGGGGACAGGGGCGGTTAGTGGCTACACCTTC. Translation gives CASSWGTGAVSGYTF.

This clonotype appeared once. The rearrangement uses TRBV7-9 and TRBJ2-6; 11 nucleotides match TRBD1. Judging by the DNA end, TRBJ2-4 fits better; the J call may be wrong. This CDR3 has 18 amino acids. Per germline, CDR1 SEHNR and CDR2 FQNEAQ (reference sequence). The CDR3 is CASSRRGQGGQAKNIQYF. The CDR3 nucleotides are TGTGCCAGCAGCAGAAGGGGACAGGGGGGCCAGGCCAAAAACATTCAGTACTTC.

This sequence joins TRBV10-3 and TRBJ1-2; TRBD1 agrees at 7 bases. Germline V CDR1 and CDR2: ENHRY, SYGVKD. J was trimmed by 2 bases and V by 0 bases; bases with no gene match: 0. The CDR3 consists of 14 residues. Written as DNA, the CDR3 is TGTGCCATCAGTGAGTCGGGACAGAACTATGGCTACACCTTC. Its protein is CAISESGQNYGYTF.

A remark on this clonotype: The limits of the CDR3 on the DNA are not certain, so only TCRdb's listed CDR3 is given. The genes are TRBV7-4 and TRBJ2-5; the listed D gene, TRBD2, was not tested against the DNA. From germline, CDR1 is SGHVT and CDR2 SQSDAQ. The CDR3 has 15 residues if both end residues are counted. CDR3 loop: CASSTSGLGQETQYF.

This clonotype was counted many times. The CDR3 DNA reads TGTGCCATCAGTGGGCGAGTTGGTGTGGCTAGCGGGACCCAGACCCAGTACTTC. Translating gives CAISGRVGVASGTQTQYF. V usage is TRBV10-3 and J usage is TRBJ2-5, with TRBD2 matching 9 bases. V trimming: 4 bases; J trimming: 6 bases; junction bases outside the gene matches: 18. There are 18 residues in the CDR3. Germline-derived CDR1 and CDR2 are ENHRY and SYGVKD.

This chain connects TRBV20-1 to TRBJ2-2, with no clear D. Germline CDR1 DFQATT, CDR2 SNEGSKA (reference sequence). This CDR3 is 15 amino acids long. V lost 6 bases and J 0 bases, leaving 14 bases between the germline ends. CDR3 region: CSASRVIANTGELFF. The CDR3 nucleotides read TGCAGTGCCAGTAGAGTCATCGCGAACACCGGGGAGCTGTTTTTT.

This clonotype has just a few counts. The rearrangement links TRBV10-3 to TRBJ1-5; no definite D call. The CDR3 spans 10 residues. Looked up from germline, CDR1 is ENHRY and CDR2 is SYGVKD. V lost 11 bases to trimming and J lost 10 bases, with 12 bases between them. In DNA, the CDR3 is TGTGCCGCCCGGGAGGATCCCCAGCATTTT. Protein: CAAREDPQHF.

This chain joins TRBV9 and TRBJ2-2, with TRBD2 matching 10 bases. Germline trimming cut 0 bases from V and 0 bases from J; bases unmatched to any gene: 5. CDR1 and CDR2 from the germline V gene are SGDLS and YYNGEE. The CDR3 has 18 residues. In nucleotides, the CDR3 is TGTGCCAGCAGCGTAGGTCTAGCGGGGGCCGCGAACACCGGGGAGCTGTTTTTT. This sequence encodes CASSVGLAGAANTGELFF.

The chain joins TRBV20-1 to TRBJ1-5; TRBD1 might be the D (5 bases). The CDR3 is made up of 16 amino acids. Trimming removed 6 bases from V and 5 bases from J, with 23 bases in between. CDR1 is DFQATT and CDR2 is SNEGSKA in the germline V gene (reference sequence). CDR3 region: CSALHLDTPVYQPQHF. The CDR3 nucleotides read TGCAGTGCCCTTCATCTGGACACTCCGGTCTATCAGCCCCAGCATTTT.

The CDR3 reads CASSQDGRYNQPQHF. CDR3 nucleotides: TGCGCCAGCAGCCAAGATGGACGATACAATCAGCCCCAGCATTTT. The J gene is TRBJ1-5, the V gene TRBV4-1; D is ambiguous. Germline V gene data show CDR1 as MGHRA and CDR2 as YSYEKL. The ends were cut back, 0 bases at V and 3 bases at J, with 9 bases in the middle. The CDR3 spans 15 residues.

This clonotype was detected ten times or more. The chain employs TRBV2 and TRBJ1-6; maybe TRBD1 (5 bases). The CDR3 extends over 14 amino acids. Germline CDR1 is SNHLY and CDR2 is FYNNEI. The germline V and J ends were trimmed by 8 bases and 9 bases, with 17 bases remaining between them. The CDR3 nucleotides are TGTGCCAGCGGGGGACTTAGCGTAGGTTCACCCCTCCACTTT. The encoded protein is CASGGLSVGSPLHF.